The T cell receptor (beta chain) under discussion was sequenced for a study of tumor-infiltrating lymphocytes in primary liver carcinoma. Study-level information: Staging placed the tumors at T1-T3 N0M0, and they measured about 4.2 to 11 cm across.

Co-extraction yielded RNA and DNA from about 20-30 mg of unsorted bulk tissue. Production of TCR beta cDNA used around 460 ng total RNA together with a constant-region primer. Libraries for TCR beta were built through three nested multiplex PCR rounds, which together made up a slightly modified ARM-PCR procedure. Rounds one and two of PCR, each of about 10 cycles, were primed with TRBV1-TRBV30 forward primers and a C-beta reverse primer. TCRdb redid the calling of the multiplex PCR reads with MiXCR, one entry per CDR3 protein. The sample contains 85,000 to 100,000 distinct CDR3 sequences, less than 70% of which appear only once. The CDR3 sequence is 17 residues long. Trimming took off 5 bases at V and 7 bases at J, with 25 bases between the two ends. Germline V gives CDR1 SGHNT, CDR2 YYREEE (reference sequence). This clonotype appeared a single time. Just one base apart from a much larger clone, this may be a read error.

The gene calls are TRBV5-4 and TRBJ2-1, with D possibly called TRBD1 or TRBD2 (5 bases each). The sequencing input was tumor-adjacent normal liver tissue. This sequence was found in a man aged 40-49 years with primary liver carcinoma and hepatitis B virus infection. The CDR3 bases are TGTGCCAGCAGGCAGAGAGGGGCGCTTCACGCTTGGAATGAGCAGTTCTTC. Translated, it gives CASRQRGALHAWNEQFF. Drawing the rest from reference TRBV5-4 and TRBJ2-1, the complete variable domain is ETGVTQSPTHLIKTRGQQVTLRCSSQSGHNTVSWYQQALGQGPQFIFQYYREEENGRGNFPPRFSGLQFPNYSSELNVNALELDDSALYLCASRQRGALHAWNEQFFGPGTRLTVL.